The clone carrying this T cell receptor (beta chain) occurred once. V shed 6 bases and J 4 bases; nucleotides not matched to a gene: 4. CDR1 is MNHNS, CDR2 SASEGT, per germline. This CDR3 is 15 amino acids long. The data were taken from a study of long-term antiretroviral therapy in people with HIV. At survey level, the immunoSEQ assay was run in its v3.0 version. The method was immunoSEQ multiplex PCR; TCRdb's version includes in-frame clones alone and lacks a portion of them. The table has around 20,000 clones, around four fifths seen once. The receptor was isolated from a man in his late teens or twenties with HIV. Sample: unsorted PBMCs, taken approximately 4 years after starting antiretroviral therapy. The chain couples TRBV6-1 to TRBJ2-1, with TRBD2 matching over 12 bases. The CDR3 nucleotides read TGTGCCAGCAGGTGGACTAGCGGGGAGTACAATGAGCAGTTCTTC. This codes for CASRWTSGEYNEQFF.